This T cell receptor (beta chain) was captured by sequencing in a study of shared T cell receptors in the human thymus. The data were produced by immunoSEQ multiplex PCR, yet TCRdb's version contains in-frame clones alone and is incomplete. The data show 630,000 or so clones, 80% to 90% seen once. Separately, the same data were catalogued under a study of human thymus T cells. This second study says: Among the donors, all were healthy Finnish infants having corrective surgery for congenital heart defects. In corrective heart surgery, resections were taken, and these provided the thymus tissue. What appeared biased in thymic and blood repertoires was the usage of V and J genes.

This TCR derives from a boy under two years old with a congenital heart defect. Sequencing was carried out using thymocytes.

The CDR3 region is CASSLNQTPNTEAFF. In DNA, the CDR3 is TGTGCCAGCAGCTTAAACCAGACACCGAACACTGAAGCTTTCTTT. The chain is built from TRBV5-6 and TRBJ1-1; unclear D gene. Germline loops: CDR1 SGHDT, CDR2 YYEEEE. This CDR3 is 15 amino acids long. V was cut by 2 bases and J by 1 base, with 12 bases left in between. Full variable domain (remainder filled in from reference TRBV5-6 and TRBJ1-1): DAGVTQSPTHLIKTRGQQVTLRCSPKSGHDTVSWYQQALGQGPQFIFQYYEEEERQRGNFPDRFSGHQFPNYSSELNVNALLLGDSALYLCASSLNQTPNTEAFFGQGTRLTVV.